Listed below are T cell receptor beta chains from one sample, sequenced in a study of T cell responses to AZD1222 COVID-19 vaccine. Method: immunoSEQ multiplex PCR; TCRdb's copy keeps in-frame clones and lacks some. Of fewer than 200,000 clones in the sample, roughly 91% were seen once. Material: peripheral blood, obtained on day 0 of AZD1222 vaccination. These receptors all stem from an adult in good health. CDR3s include the opening cysteine and the closing phenylalanine or tryptophan. Fields, in order: V gene, J gene, CDR3 protein.

TRBV29-1,TRBJ1-2,CSVLHRQGGYGYTF
TRBV3-1/TRBV3-2,TRBJ1-5,CASSQRTGTNQPQHF
TRBV6-2/TRBV6-3,TRBJ2-7,CASSYTRPGLASEQYF
TRBV28,TRBJ1-1,CASSFGWGEAFF
TRBV28,TRBJ1-4,CASSFSQFNEKLFF
TRBV19,TRBJ2-7,CASSPPTRVEQYF
TRBV7-9,TRBJ2-1,CASSPGTVNEQFF
TRBV7-2,TRBJ2-3,CASSLGDRAPRSYTQYF
TRBV12-3/TRBV12-4,TRBJ2-2,CASSLNTGELFF
TRBV19,TRBJ1-5,CASSSQGNQPQHF
TRBV11-2,TRBJ1-1,CASSWTGLNTEAFF
TRBV30,TRBJ1-6,CACAGSGGILTLHF
TRBV24-1,TRBJ2-3,CASGLAGGFTQYF
TRBV6-5,TRBJ1-1,CASRWDNVNTEAFF
TRBV27,TRBJ1-6,CASSFDRILGRSPLHF
TRBV7-3,TRBJ2-6,CASSYGAGGLSGANVLTF
TRBV6-5,TRBJ1-5,CASSYSHYSNQPQHF
TRBV10-3,TRBJ1-4,CAISEHRGATNEKLFF
TRBV14,TRBJ1-5,CASSQRDTPRAQHF
TRBV11-2,TRBJ1-4,CASSLDLLGEKLFF
TRBV11-2,TRBJ2-2,CASSFSAGELFF
TRBV7-8,TRBJ2-5,CASSSSGGQGETQYF
TRBV2,TRBJ1-5,CASRYRDNNQPQHF
TRBV6-4,TRBJ1-5,CASPLGPWDRVVWYQPQHF
TRBV7-8,TRBJ2-7,CASSFQTGYSHEQYF
TRBV30,TRBJ1-3,CAWKIGGSGNTIYF
TRBV29-1,TRBJ2-5,CSVDTSGRGSKTQYF
TRBV4-1,TRBJ2-7,CASSQEIGLAYEQYF
TRBV6-5,TRBJ2-4,CAIRDRLNIQYF
TRBV6-5,TRBJ1-2,CASSQTGEGYTF
TRBV10-2,TRBJ2-7,CASSEGGGPYEQYF
TRBV6-5,TRBJ1-2,CASRPSSANYGYTF
TRBV10-3,TRBJ1-5,CAISESLQGRQPQHF
TRBV6-2/TRBV6-3,TRBJ2-1,CASSQFIPGLGEQFF
TRBV9,TRBJ1-3,CASSVEQGKSGNTIYF
TRBV6-1,TRBJ2-1,CASSDRDGRALYNEQFF